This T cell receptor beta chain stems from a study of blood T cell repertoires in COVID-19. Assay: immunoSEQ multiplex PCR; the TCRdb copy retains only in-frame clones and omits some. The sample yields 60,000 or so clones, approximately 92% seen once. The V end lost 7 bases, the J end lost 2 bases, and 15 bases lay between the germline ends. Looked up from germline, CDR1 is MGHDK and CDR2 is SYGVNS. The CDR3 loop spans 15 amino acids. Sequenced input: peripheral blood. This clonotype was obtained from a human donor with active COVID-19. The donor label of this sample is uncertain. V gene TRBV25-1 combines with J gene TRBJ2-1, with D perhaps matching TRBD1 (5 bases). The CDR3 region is CASTPGQGPYNEQFF. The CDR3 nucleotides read TGTGCCAGCACCCCCGGCCAGGGCCCCTACAATGAGCAGTTCTTC.